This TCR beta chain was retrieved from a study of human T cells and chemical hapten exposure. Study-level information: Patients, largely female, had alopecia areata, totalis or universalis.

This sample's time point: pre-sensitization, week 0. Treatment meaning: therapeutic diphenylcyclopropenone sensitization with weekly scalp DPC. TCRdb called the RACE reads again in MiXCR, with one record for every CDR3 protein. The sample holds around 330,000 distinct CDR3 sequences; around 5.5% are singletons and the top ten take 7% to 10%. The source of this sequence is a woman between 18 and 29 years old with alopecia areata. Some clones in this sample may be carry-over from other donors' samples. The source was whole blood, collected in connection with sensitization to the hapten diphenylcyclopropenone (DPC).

CDR3 nucleotide sequence: TGCAGTGCTGATTCGATTTCCCGGGACGAGAAAGGCACAGATACGCAGTATTTT. Protein sequence: CSADSISRDEKGTDTQYF. This chain uses TRBV20-1 with TRBJ2-3; possibly TRBD1 or TRBD2 for D (5 bases each). V gave up 5 bases and J gave up 1 base, with 25 bases separating them. The CDR3 spans 18 residues. Germline V lookup: CDR1 DFQATT, CDR2 SNEGSKA (reference sequence).